This entry is about one T cell receptor (beta chain). This specimen belongs to a study of blood T cell repertoires in COVID-19. J lost 5 bases, V lost 7 bases, and 10 bases had no gene match. In germline, CDR1 is MDHEN, CDR2 SYDVKM. CDR3 length: 15 residues. Per the authors' pipeline: Quantification of nucleated cells was approximated via reference gene primer amplification. TCRdb's table, derived via immunoSEQ multiplex PCR, lists solely in-frame clones and lacks some. The DNA was the basis for D and trimming; V, J and clone size are from that table. The data contain about 350,000 clones, about nine tenths of them singletons. Adults between roughly 18 and 100 years of age took part from approximately 24 US areas. Allocation to cohorts depended on clinical history reported by the participants. Individuals in the exposed group had encountered a COVID-19 case within 2 weeks preceding study entry.

What was sequenced was PBMCs or T cells enriched from blood (not recorded which). The receptor comes from a woman aged 25 to 39 who had been exposed to COVID-19. The chain is built from TRBV28 and TRBJ2-7, with 11 positions matching TRBD2. The CDR3 nucleotides read TGTGCCAGCAATTCACTAGCGGGAGATCTTAACGAGCAGTACTTC. Protein sequence: CASNSLAGDLNEQYF.